Listed below are T cell receptor beta chains from one sample, sequenced in a study of OX40 agonist ivuxolimab in advanced cancers. TCRdb's copy holds only in-frame clones and misses some; the assay was immunoSEQ multiplex PCR. The sample consists of tens of thousands of clones, 80% to 90% of them appearing once. The starting material was CD4+ or CD8+ T cells sorted from blood, obtained in a trial of the OX40 agonist ivuxolimab. The receptor source for this set is an adult with an advanced solid tumor such as melanoma, head and neck, liver or kidney cancer. The CDR3 runs from the conserved cysteine through the conserved F or W. D genes are given only for firm matches. Some rows have no size entry. The others give once, few or many, or a class for an expanded clone.

V,size,D,J,DNA,CDR3
TRBV27,NA,TRBD2,TRBJ2-3,TGTGCCAGCAGTTTCGGACTAGCGTTGAACACAGATACGCAGTATTTT,CASSFGLALNTDTQYF
TRBV7-2,NA,TRBD2,TRBJ2-7,TGTGCCAGCAGCCAAGCGGGAGAGGGGTACGAGCAGTACTTC,CASSQAGEGYEQYF
TRBV15,NA,NA,TRBJ2-1,TGTGCCACCAGCAGAGAGAAGGGTGTCTATTACAATGAGCAGTTCTTC,CATSREKGVYYNEQFF
TRBV5-1,NA,TRBD1,TRBJ2-5,TGCGCCAGCAGCTGGCGGGACAGGGGGCTGGGACAAGAGACCCAGTACTTC,CASSWRDRGLGQETQYF
TRBV7-9,NA,NA,TRBJ2-1,TGTGCCAGCAGCTTAGTACGAAATGAGCAGTTCTTC,CASSLVRNEQFF
TRBV27,NA,TRBD2,TRBJ2-3,TGTGCCAGCAGTTTAGCGGGAGGTCCCGGAGATACGCAGTATTTT,CASSLAGGPGDTQYF
TRBV4-1,NA,NA,TRBJ2-4,TGCGCCAGCAGCCACCGCTGGCAGGGAGTAGCCAAAAACATTCAGTACTTC,CASSHRWQGVAKNIQYF
TRBV27,NA,TRBD2,TRBJ2-6,TGTGCCAGCAGTTTGGGACTAGCGGGGACTTTCTCTGGGGCCAACGTCCTGACTTTC,CASSLGLAGTFSGANVLTF
TRBV5-1,NA,TRBD2,TRBJ2-2,TGCGCCACCAGGACTAGCGGGATGATGGCCGGGGAGCTGTTTTTT,CATRTSGMMAGELFF
TRBV11-1,NA,NA,TRBJ1-4,TGTGCCAGCAGCCCAGACACGGCTAGCGAAAAACTGTTTTTT,CASSPDTASEKLFF
TRBV7-2,NA,TRBD1,TRBJ1-4,TGTGCCAGCAGCTTCCTGGGACAGGGGTATGAAAAACTGTTTTTT,CASSFLGQGYEKLFF
TRBV28,NA,TRBD1,TRBJ1-1,TGTGCCAGCAGTTTTTTTGGACAGGGGGCTGTGTTCACTGAAGCTTTCTTT,CASSFFGQGAVFTEAFF
TRBV19,NA,TRBD2,TRBJ2-2,TGTGCCAGTAGTACTAGCGGGAGGGCGAACACCGGGGAGCTGTTTTTT,CASSTSGRANTGELFF
TRBV2,NA,NA,TRBJ2-7,TGTGCCAGCAAGGTTGGCATAGCGATCTTGGAGCAGTACTTC,CASKVGIAILEQYF
TRBV14,NA,NA,TRBJ2-3,TGTGCCAGCAGCCATTCCGGGACTCTCACGCAGTATTTT,CASSHSGTLTQYF
TRBV9,NA,NA,TRBJ2-3,TGTGCCAGCAGCGTACAAGGGCCAGATACGCAGTATTTT,CASSVQGPDTQYF
TRBV5-5,NA,NA,TRBJ1-3,TGTGCCAGCAGCTTGCGAGGGGCTGGAAACACCATATATTTT,CASSLRGAGNTIYF
TRBV7-2,NA,NA,TRBJ2-7,TGTGCCAGCAGCTTTAGCTCCTACGAGCAGTACTTC,CASSFSSYEQYF
TRBV5-1,NA,NA,TRBJ1-5,TGCGCCAGCAGCTTGGGAGCGGGGTTAAATCAGCCCCAGCATTTT,CASSLGAGLNQPQHF
TRBV28,few,NA,TRBJ2-5,TGTGCCAGCAGTTACCCGAGGGCAGGTAGAAGAGAGACCCAGTACTTC,CASSYPRAGRRETQYF
TRBV29-1,once,NA,TRBJ2-6,TGCAGCGTTTCGGGGGACTCTGGGGCCAACGTCCTGACTTTC,CSVSGDSGANVLTF
TRBV15,once,NA,TRBJ2-7,TGTGCCACCAGCACTGACAGGTACGAGCAGTACTTC,CATSTDRYEQYF
TRBV5-1,NA,NA,TRBJ2-7,TGCGCCAGCACCTCCGGAGGGGGGAGGGCCTACGAGCAGTACTTC,CASTSGGGRAYEQYF
TRBV4-1,NA,TRBD1,TRBJ2-7,TGCGCCAGCAGCCAGGATCGACAGGGGACCTACGAGCAGTACTTC,CASSQDRQGTYEQYF
TRBV29-1,NA,NA,TRBJ1-5,TGCAGCGTTGGGGGCAGGGGTAGCAATCAGCCCCAGCATTTT,CSVGGRGSNQPQHF
TRBV2,NA,NA,TRBJ2-5,TGTGCCAGCAGTGATGGCAGGGCAGAGGAGACCCAGTACTTC,CASSDGRAEETQYF
TRBV7-2,NA,NA,TRBJ2-2,TGTGCCAGCAGCTTAGGGATCAATTTGGGGGAGCTGTTTTTT,CASSLGINLGELFF
TRBV7-2,NA,NA,TRBJ2-3,TGTGCCAGCAGCTGGGGGAGCACAGATACGCAGTATTTT,CASSWGSTDTQYF
TRBV11-3,NA,NA,TRBJ2-3,TGTGCCAGCAGCTTATCAGGGACAGATACGCAGTATTTT,CASSLSGTDTQYF
TRBV18,medium-sized,TRBD1,TRBJ2-7,TGTGCCAGCTCTGAGGGGGCTAGCAGCGCCTACGAGCAGTACTTC,CASSEGASSAYEQYF
TRBV5-1,NA,NA,TRBJ1-1,TGCGCCAGCAGCTTGGGGGCAGGGTTGAACACTGAAGCTTTCTTT,CASSLGAGLNTEAFF
TRBV19,NA,NA,TRBJ1-1,TGTGCCAGTAGTTTCGGCCCGGCGAACACTGAAGCTTTCTTT,CASSFGPANTEAFF
TRBV7-2,NA,TRBD1,TRBJ2-5,TGTGCCAGCAGCCACCGGGACAGGGCTCAAGAGACCCAGTACTTC,CASSHRDRAQETQYF